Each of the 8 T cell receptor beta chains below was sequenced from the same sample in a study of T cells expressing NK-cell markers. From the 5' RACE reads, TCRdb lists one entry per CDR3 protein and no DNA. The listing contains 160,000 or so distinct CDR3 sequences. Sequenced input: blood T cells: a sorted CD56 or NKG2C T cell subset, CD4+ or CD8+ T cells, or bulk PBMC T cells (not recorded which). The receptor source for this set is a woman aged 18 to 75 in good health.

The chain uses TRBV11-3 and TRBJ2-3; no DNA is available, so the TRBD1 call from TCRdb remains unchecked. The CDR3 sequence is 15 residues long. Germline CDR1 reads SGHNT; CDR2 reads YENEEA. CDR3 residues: CASSSGQGYTDTQYF.

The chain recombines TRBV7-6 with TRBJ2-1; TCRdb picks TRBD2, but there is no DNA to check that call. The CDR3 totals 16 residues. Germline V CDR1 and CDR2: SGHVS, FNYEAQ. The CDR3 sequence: CASSLYRTSGRNEQFF.

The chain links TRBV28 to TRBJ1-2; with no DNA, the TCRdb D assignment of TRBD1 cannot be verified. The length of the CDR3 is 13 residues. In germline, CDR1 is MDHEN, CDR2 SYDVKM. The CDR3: CASKPGGDYGYTF.

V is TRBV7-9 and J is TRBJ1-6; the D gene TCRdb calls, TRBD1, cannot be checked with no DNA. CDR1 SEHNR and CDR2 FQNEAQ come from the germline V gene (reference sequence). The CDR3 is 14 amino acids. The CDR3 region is CASSLALGESPLHF.

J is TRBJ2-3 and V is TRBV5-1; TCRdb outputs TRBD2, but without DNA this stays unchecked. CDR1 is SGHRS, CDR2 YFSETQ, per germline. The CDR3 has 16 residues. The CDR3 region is CASSLEVAGSTDTQYF.

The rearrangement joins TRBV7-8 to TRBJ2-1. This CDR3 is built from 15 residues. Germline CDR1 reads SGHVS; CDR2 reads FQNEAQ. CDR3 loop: CASSPRISSYNEQFF.

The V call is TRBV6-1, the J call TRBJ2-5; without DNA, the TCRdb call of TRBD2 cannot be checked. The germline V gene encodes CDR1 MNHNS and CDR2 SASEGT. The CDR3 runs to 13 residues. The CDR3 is CASTRLAGETQYF.

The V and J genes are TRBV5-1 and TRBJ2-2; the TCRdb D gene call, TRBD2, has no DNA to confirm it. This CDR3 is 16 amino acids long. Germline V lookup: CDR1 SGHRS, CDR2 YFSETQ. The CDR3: CASSFMTSGITGELFF.